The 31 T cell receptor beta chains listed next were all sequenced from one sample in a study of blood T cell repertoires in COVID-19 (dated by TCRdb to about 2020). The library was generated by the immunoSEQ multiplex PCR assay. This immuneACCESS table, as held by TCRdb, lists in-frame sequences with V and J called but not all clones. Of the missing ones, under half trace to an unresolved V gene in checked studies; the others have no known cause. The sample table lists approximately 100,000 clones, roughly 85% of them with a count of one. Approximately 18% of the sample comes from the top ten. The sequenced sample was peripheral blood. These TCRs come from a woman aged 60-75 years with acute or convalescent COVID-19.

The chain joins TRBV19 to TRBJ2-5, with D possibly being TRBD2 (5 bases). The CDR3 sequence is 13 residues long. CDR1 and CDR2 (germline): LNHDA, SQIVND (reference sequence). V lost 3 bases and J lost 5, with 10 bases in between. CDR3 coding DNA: TGTGCCAGTAGTATCCTAGCTGGGGAGACCCAGTACTTC. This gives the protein CASSILAGETQYF.

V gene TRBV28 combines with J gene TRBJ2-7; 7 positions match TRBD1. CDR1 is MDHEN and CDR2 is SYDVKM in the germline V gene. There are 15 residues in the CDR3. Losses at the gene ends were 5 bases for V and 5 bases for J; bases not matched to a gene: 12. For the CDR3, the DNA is TGTGCCAGCAGTGGCGAACAGGGGCATAGGGACGAGCAGTACTTC. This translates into CASSGEQGHRDEQYF.

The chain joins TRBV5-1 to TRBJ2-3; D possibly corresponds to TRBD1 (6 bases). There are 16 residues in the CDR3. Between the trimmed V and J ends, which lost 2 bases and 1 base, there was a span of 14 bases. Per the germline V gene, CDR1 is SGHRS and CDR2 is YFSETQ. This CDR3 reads CASSFRQDAGTDTQYF. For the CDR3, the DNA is TGCGCCAGCAGCTTCCGACAGGACGCGGGCACAGATACGCAGTATTTT.

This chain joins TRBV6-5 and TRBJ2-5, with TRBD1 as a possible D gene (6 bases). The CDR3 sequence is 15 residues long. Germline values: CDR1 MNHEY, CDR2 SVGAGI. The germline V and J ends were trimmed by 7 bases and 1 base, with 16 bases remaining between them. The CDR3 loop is CASILITGSQETQYF. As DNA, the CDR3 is TGTGCCAGCATCCTAATTACAGGGTCCCAAGAGACCCAGTACTTC.

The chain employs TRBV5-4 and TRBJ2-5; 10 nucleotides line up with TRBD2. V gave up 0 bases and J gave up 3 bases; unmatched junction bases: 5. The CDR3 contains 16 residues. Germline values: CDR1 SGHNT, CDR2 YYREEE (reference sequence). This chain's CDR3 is CASSLGSSGGKETQYF. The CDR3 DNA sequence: TGTGCCAGCAGCTTGGGGAGTAGCGGGGGGAAAGAGACCCAGTACTTC.

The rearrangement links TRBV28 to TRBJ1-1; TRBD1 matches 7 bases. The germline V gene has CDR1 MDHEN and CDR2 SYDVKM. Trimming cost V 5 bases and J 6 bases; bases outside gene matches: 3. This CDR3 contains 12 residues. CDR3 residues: CASSGQVSEAFF. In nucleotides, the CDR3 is TGTGCCAGCAGTGGACAGGTCTCTGAAGCTTTCTTT.

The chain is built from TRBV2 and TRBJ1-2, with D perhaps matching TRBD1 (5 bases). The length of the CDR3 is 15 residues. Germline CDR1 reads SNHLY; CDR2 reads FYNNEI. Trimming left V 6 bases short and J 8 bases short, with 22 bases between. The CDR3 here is CASRGLRAGLSGYTF. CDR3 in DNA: TGTGCCAGCAGGGGGTTAAGAGCAGGGTTGAGCGGCTACACCTTC. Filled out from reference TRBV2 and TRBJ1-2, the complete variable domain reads EPEVTQTPSHQVTQMGQEVILRCVPISNHLYFYWYRQILGQKVEFLVSFYNNEISEKSEIFDDQFSVERPDGSNFTLKIRSTKLEDSAMYFCASRGLRAGLSGYTFGSGTRLTVV.

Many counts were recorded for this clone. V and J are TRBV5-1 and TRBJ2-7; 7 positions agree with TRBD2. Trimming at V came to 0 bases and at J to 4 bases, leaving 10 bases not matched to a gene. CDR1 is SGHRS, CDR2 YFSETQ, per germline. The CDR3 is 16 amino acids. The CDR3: CASSLAAGGGPYEQYF. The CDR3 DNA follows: TGCGCCAGCAGCTTGGCGGCTGGCGGGGGTCCTTACGAGCAGTACTTC.

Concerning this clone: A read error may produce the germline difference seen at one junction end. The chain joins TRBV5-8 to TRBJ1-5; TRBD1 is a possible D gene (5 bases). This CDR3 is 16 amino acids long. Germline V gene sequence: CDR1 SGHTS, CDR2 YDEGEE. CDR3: CASSLGRALSRQAQHF. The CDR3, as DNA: TGTGCCAGCAGCTTGGGCAGGGCCCTATCTCGTCAGGCCCAGCATTTT.

The CDR3 protein is CASSADRGAQHF. The CDR3 DNA reads TGTGCCAGCAGCGCAGATCGGGGGGCCCAGCATTTT. J is TRBJ1-5 and V is TRBV5-6, with D possibly matching TRBD1 (5 bases). V lost 4 bases and J lost 11, with 13 bases in between. Germline CDR1 and CDR2: SGHDT and YYEEEE. CDR3 length equals 12 residues.

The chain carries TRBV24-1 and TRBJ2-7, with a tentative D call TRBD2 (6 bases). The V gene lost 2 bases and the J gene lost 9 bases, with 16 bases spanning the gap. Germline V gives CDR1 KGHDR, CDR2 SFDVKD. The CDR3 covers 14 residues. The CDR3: CATSDSGGATVQYF. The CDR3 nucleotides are TGTGCCACCAGTGATTCCGGAGGGGCGACGGTGCAGTACTTC.

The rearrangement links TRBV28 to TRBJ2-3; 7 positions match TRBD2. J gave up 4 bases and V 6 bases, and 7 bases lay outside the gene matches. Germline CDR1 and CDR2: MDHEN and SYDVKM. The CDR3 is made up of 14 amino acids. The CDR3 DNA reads TGTGCCAGCAGCTTGGGAGGGGTTCCAGATACGCAGTATTTT. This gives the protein CASSLGGVPDTQYF.

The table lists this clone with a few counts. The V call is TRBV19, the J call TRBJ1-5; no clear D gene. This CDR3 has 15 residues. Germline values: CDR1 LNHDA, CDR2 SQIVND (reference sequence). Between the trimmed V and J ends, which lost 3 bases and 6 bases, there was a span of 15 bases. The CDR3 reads CASSISVTKSQPQHF. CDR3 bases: TGTGCCAGTAGTATTAGCGTAACAAAAAGTCAGCCCCAGCATTTT.

CDR3 DNA: TGTGCCAGTAGTGTGGGACAGGGTAACGCCAAAAACATTCAGTACTTC. This gives the protein CASSVGQGNAKNIQYF. The rearrangement joins TRBV19 to TRBJ2-4, with TRBD1 identical over 9 bases. The CDR3 runs to 16 residues. Germline CDR1 LNHDA, CDR2 SQIVND (reference sequence). With V trimmed by 5 bases and J by 1 base, 6 bases remained unmatched.

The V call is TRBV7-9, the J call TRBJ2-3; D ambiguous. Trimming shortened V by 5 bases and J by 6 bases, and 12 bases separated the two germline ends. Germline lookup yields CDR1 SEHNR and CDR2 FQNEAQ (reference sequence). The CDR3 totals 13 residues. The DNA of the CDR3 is TGTGCCAGCAGCCAAGCCTTCGGGGATACGCAGTATTTT. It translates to CASSQAFGDTQYF. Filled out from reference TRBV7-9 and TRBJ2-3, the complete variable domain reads DTGVSQNPRHKITKRGQNVTFRCDPISEHNRLYWYRQTLGQGPEFLTYFQNEAQLEKSRLLSDRFSAERPKGSFSTLEIQRTEQGDSAMYLCASSQAFGDTQYFGPGTRLTVL.

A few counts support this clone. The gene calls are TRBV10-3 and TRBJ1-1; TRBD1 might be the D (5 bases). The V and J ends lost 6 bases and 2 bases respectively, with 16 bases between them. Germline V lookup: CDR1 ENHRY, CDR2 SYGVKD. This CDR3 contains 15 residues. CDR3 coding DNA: TGTGCCATCAGAGCAGGGCCGCGGATTAACACTGAAGCTTTCTTT. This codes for CAIRAGPRINTEAFF.

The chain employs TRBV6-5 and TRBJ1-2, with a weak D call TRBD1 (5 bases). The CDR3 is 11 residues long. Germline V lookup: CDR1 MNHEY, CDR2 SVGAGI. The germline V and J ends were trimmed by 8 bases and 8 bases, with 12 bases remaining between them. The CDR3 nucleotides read TGTGCCAGCTCGGGGGGTTTGGGCTACACCTTC. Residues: CASSGGLGYTF.

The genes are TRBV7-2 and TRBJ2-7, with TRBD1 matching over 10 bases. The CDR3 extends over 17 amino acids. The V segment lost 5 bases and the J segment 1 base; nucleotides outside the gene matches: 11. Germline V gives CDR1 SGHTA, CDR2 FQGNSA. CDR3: CASSSARDRGVSYEQYF. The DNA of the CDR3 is TGTGCCAGCAGCAGCGCCCGGGACAGGGGAGTGTCCTACGAGCAGTACTTC.

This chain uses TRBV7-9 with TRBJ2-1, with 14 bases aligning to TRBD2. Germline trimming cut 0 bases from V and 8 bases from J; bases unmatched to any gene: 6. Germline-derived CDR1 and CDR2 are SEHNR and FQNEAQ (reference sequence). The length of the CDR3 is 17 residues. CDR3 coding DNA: TGTGCCAGCAGCTTAGCCGCGACTAGCGGGGGGGTGGATGAGCAGTTCTTC. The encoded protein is CASSLAATSGGVDEQFF.

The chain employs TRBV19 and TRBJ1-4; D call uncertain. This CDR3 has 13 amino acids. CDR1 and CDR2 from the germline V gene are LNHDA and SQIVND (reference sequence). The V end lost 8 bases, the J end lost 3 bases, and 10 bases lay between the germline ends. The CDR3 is CASGAGANEKLFF. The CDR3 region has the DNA TGTGCCAGTGGAGCCGGGGCTAATGAAAAACTGTTTTTT.

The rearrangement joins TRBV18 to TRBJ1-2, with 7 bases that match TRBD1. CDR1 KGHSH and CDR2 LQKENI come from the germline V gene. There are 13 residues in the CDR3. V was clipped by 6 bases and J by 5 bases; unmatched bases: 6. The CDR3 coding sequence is TGTGCCAGCTCGCCCACAGGGGAGTATGGCTACACCTTC. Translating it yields CASSPTGEYGYTF. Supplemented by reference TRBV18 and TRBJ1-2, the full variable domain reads NAGVMQNPRHLVRRRGQEARLRCSPMKGHSHVYWYRQLPEEGLKFMVYLQKENIIDESGMPKERFSAEFPKEGPSILRIQQVVRGDSAAYFCASSPTGEYGYTFGSGTRLTVV.

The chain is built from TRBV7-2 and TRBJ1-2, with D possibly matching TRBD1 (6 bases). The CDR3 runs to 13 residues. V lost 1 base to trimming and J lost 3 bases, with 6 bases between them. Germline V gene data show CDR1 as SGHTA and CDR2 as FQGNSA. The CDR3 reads CASSLDRDYGYTF. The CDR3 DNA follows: TGTGCCAGCAGCTTAGACAGGGACTATGGCTACACCTTC. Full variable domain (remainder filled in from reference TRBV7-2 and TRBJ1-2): GAGVSQSPSNKVTEKGKDVELRCDPISGHTALYWYRQSLGQGLEFLIYFQGNSAPDKSGLPSDRFSAERTGGSVSTLTIQRTQQEDSAVYLCASSLDRDYGYTFGSGTRLTVV.

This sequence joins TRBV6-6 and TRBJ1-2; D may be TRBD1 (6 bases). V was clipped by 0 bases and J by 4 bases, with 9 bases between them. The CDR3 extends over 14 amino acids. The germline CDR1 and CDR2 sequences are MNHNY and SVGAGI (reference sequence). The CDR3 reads CASSYSGQSYGYTF. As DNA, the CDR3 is TGTGCCAGCAGTTACTCTGGACAGAGCTATGGCTACACCTTC.

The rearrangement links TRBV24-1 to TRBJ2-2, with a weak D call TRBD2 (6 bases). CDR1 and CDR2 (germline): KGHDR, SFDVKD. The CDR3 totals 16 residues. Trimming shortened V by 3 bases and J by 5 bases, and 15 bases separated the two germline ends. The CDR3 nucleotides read TGTGCCACCAGTGATCAGGGTTCGGGGAGGACCGGGGAGCTGTTTTTT. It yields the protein CATSDQGSGRTGELFF.

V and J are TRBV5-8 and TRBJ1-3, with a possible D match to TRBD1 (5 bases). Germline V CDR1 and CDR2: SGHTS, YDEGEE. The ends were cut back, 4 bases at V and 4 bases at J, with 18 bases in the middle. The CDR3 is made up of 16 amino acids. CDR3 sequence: CASSPWGESNGNTIYF. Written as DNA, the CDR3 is TGTGCCAGCAGCCCCTGGGGGGAGTCTAACGGAAACACCATATATTTT.

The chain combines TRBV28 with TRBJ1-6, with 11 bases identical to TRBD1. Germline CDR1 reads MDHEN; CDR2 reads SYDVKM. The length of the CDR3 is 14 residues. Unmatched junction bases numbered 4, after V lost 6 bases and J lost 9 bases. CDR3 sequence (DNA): TGTGCCAGCAGAGGACAGGGGGCGCTTTCACCCCTCCACTTT. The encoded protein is CASRGQGALSPLHF. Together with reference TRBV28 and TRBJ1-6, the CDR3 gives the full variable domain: DVKVTQSSRYLVKRTGEKVFLECVQDMDHENMFWYRQDPGLGLRLIYFSYDVKMKEKGDIPEGYSVSREKKERFSLILESASTNQTSMYLCASRGQGALSPLHFGNGTRLTVT.

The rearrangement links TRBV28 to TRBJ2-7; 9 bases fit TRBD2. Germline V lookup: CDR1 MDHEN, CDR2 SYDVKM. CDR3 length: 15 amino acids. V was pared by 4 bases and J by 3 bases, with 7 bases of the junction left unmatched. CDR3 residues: CASSSAGGRLYEQYF. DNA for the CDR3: TGTGCCAGCAGTTCCGCGGGGGGGCGGCTCTACGAGCAGTACTTC.

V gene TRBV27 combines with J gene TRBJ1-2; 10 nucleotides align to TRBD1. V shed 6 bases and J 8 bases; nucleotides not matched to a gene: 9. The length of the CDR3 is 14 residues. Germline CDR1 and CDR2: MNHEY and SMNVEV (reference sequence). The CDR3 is CASSPNAGQGGYTF. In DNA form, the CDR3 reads TGTGCCAGCAGCCCTAACGCGGGACAGGGGGGCTACACCTTC.

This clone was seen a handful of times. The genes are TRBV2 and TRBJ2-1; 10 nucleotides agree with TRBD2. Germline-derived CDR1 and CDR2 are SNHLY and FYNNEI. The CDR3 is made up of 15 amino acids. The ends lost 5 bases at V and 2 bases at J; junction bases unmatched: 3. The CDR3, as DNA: TGTGCCAGCAGTCCGAGCGGGGGGGCCTACAATGAGCAGTTCTTC. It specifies CASSPSGGAYNEQFF.

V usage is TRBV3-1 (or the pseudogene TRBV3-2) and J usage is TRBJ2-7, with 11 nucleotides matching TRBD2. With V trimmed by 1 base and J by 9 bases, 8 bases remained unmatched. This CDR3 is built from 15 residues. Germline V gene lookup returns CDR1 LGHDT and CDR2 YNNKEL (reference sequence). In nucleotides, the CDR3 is TGTGCCAGCAGCCAAGGGTACCTAGCGGGGGGTTGGCAGTACTTC. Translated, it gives CASSQGYLAGGWQYF.

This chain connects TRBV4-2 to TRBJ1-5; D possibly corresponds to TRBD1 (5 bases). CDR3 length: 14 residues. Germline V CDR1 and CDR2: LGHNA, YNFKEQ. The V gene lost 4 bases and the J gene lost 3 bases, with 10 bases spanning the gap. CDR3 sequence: CASSPGGDNQPQHF. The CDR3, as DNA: TGTGCCAGCAGCCCCGGGGGGGACAATCAGCCCCAGCATTTT.